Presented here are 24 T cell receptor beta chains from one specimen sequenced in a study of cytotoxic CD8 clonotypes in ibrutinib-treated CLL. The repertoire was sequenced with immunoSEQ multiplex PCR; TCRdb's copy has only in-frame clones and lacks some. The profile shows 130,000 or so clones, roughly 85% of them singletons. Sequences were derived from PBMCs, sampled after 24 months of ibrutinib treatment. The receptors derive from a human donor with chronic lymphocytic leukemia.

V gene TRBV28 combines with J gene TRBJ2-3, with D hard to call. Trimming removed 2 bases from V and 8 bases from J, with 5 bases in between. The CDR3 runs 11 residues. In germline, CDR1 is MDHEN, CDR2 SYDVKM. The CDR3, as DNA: TGTGCCAGCAGTTTAGGTGCTACGCAGTATTTT. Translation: CASSLGATQYF.

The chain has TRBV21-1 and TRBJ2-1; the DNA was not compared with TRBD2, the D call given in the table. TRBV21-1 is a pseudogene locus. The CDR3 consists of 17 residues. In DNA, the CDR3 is TGTGCCAGCAGTAGGGATGACTCGCGGGACTCCTACAATGAGCAGTTCTTC. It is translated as CASSRDDSRDSYNEQFF.

For the CDR3, the DNA is TGCGCCAGCAGCCGCGTTAGGAGCAACACTGAAGCTTTCTTT. It is translated as CASSRVRSNTEAFF. The chain uses TRBV5-1 and TRBJ1-1; D not resolved. V gave up 4 bases and J gave up 2 bases, with 12 bases separating them. Germline values: CDR1 SGHRS, CDR2 YFSETQ. CDR3 size: 14 residues.

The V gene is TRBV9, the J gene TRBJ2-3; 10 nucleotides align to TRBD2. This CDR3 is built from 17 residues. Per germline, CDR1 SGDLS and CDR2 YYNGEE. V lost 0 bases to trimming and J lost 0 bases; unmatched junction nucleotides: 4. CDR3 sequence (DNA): TGTGCCAGCAGCGTAGGTCTTAGCGGGGGGAGCACAGATACGCAGTATTTT. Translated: CASSVGLSGGSTDTQYF.

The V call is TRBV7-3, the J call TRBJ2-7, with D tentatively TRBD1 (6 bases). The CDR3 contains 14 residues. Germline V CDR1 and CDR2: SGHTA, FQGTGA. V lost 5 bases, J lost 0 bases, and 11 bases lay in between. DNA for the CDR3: TGTGCCAGCAGCCCGACAGGTACCTCCTACGAGCAGTACTTC. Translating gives CASSPTGTSYEQYF.

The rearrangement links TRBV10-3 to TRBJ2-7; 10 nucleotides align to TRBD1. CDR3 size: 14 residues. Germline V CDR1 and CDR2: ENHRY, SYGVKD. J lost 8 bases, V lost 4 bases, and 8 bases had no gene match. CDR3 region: CAISAQGQGQKQYF. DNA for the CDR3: TGTGCCATCAGTGCCCAGGGACAGGGGCAAAAGCAGTACTTC.

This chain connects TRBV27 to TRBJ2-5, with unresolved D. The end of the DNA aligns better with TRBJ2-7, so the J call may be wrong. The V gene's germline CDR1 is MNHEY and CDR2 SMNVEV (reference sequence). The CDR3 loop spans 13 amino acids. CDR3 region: CASSLGYSYEQYF. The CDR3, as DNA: TGTGCCAGCAGTTTAGGCTACTCCTACGAGCAGTACTTC.

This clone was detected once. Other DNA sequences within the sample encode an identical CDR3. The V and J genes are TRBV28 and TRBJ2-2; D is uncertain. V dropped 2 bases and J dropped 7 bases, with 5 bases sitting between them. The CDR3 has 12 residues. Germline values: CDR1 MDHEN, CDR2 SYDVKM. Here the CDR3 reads CASSLGRGELFF. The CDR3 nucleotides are TGTGCCAGCAGTTTAGGACGCGGGGAGCTGTTTTTT.

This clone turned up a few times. This CDR3 is CASSPRPGEGVLTF. In DNA, the CDR3 is TGTGCCAGCAGCCCACGACCGGGGGAGGGCGTCCTGACTTTC. The chain recombines TRBV5-4 with TRBJ2-6; 7 bases line up with TRBD2. The V gene end was trimmed by 4 bases and the J gene end by 12 bases; junction bases not matched to a gene: 10. The CDR3 contains 14 residues. Germline V lookup: CDR1 SGHNT, CDR2 YYREEE (reference sequence).

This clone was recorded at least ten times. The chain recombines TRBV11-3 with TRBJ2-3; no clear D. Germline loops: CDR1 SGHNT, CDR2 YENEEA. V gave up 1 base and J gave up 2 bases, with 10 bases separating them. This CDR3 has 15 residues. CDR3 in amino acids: CASSLGPSPTDTQYF. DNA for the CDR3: TGTGCCAGCAGCTTAGGTCCTAGTCCCACAGATACGCAGTATTTT.

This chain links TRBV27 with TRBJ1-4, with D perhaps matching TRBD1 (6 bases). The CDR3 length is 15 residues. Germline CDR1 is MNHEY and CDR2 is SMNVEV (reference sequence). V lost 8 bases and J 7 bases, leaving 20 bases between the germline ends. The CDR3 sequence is CASALGGAKGEKLFF. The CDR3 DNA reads TGTGCCAGCGCCCTTGGGGGGGCCAAGGGTGAAAAACTGTTTTTT.

The CDR3: CASSSQGPSSYGYTF. The CDR3 DNA follows: TGTGCCAGCAGTTCCCAAGGCCCCAGCAGCTATGGCTACACCTTC. The V call is TRBV28, the J call TRBJ1-2; no clear D. Trimming removed 4 bases from V and 4 bases from J, with 16 bases in between. The CDR3 is 15 amino acids. Germline V gives CDR1 MDHEN, CDR2 SYDVKM.

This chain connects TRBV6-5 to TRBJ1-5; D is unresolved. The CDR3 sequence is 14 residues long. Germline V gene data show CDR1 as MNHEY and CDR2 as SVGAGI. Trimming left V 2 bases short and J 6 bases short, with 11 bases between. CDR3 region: CASSYQTSGQPQHF. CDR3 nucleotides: TGTGCCAGCAGTTACCAGACCTCCGGTCAGCCCCAGCATTTT.

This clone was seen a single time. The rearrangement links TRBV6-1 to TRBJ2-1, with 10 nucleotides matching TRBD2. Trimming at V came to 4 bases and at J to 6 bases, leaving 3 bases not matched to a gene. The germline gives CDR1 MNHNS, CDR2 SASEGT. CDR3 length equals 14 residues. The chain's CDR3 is CASSVGTSVNEQFF. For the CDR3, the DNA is TGTGCCAGCAGTGTAGGGACTAGCGTCAATGAGCAGTTCTTC.

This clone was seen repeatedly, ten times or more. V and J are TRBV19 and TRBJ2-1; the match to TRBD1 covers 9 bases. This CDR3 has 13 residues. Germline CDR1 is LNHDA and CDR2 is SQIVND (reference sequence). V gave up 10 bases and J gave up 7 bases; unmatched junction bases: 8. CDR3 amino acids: CATADRGWNEQFF. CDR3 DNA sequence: TGTGCCACCGCGGACAGGGGATGGAATGAGCAGTTCTTC.

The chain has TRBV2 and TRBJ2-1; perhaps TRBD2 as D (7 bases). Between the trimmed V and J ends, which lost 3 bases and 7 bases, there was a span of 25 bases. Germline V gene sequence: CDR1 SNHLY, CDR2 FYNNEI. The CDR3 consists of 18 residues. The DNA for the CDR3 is TGTGCCAGCAGTGATCGCAGGGGAAGCGGGGACCGTGGTAATGAGCAGTTCTTC. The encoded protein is CASSDRRGSGDRGNEQFF.

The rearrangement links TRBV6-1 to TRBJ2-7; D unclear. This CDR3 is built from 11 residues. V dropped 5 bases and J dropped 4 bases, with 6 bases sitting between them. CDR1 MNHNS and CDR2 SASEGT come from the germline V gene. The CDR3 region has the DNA TGTGCCAGCAGTCAACGGTACGAGCAGTACTTC. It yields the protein CASSQRYEQYF.

DNA of the CDR3: TGCAGCGTGGCCGGGGGGGCCATAGGTGAGCAGTTCTTC. Protein sequence: CSVAGGAIGEQFF. This chain uses TRBV29-1 with TRBJ2-1, with 8 bases aligning to TRBD2. The CDR3 consists of 13 residues. Germline V CDR1 and CDR2: SQVTM, ANQGSEA. J lost 9 bases, V lost 6 bases, and 10 bases had no gene match.

The DNA of the CDR3 is TGTGCCAGCAGCAAGGCAACTAATGAAAAACTGTTTTTT. It yields the protein CASSKATNEKLFF. This sequence joins TRBV9 and TRBJ1-4; D unclear. Germline CDR1 and CDR2: SGDLS and YYNGEE. The V gene lost 4 bases and the J gene lost 0 bases, with 4 bases spanning the gap. This CDR3 has 13 residues.

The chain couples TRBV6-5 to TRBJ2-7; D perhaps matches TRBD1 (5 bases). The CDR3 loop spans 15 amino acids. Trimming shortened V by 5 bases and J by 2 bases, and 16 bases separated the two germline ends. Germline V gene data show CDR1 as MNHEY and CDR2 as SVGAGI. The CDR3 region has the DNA TGTGCCAGCAGTACTGGGTGGGGCCCTACCTACGAGCAGTACTTC. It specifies CASSTGWGPTYEQYF.

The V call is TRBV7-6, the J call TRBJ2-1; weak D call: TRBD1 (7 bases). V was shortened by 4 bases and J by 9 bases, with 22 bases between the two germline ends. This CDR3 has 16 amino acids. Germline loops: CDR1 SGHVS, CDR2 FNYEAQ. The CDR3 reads CASSSGTATLGGEQFF. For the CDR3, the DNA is TGTGCCAGCAGCTCCGGGACAGCGACCCTCGGGGGTGAGCAGTTCTTC. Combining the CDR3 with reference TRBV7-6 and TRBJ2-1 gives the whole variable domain GAGVSQSPRYKVTKRGQDVALRCDPISGHVSLYWYRQALGQGPEFLTYFNYEAQQDKSGLPNDRFSAERPEGSISTLTIQRTEQRDSAMYRCASSSGTATLGGEQFFGPGTRLTVL.

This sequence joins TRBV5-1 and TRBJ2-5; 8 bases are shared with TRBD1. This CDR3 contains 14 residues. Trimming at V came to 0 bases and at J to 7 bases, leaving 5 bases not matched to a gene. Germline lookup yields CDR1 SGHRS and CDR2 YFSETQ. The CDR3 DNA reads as TGCGCCAGCAGCTTGGGACAGGGGATAGGGACCCAGTACTTC. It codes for CASSLGQGIGTQYF.

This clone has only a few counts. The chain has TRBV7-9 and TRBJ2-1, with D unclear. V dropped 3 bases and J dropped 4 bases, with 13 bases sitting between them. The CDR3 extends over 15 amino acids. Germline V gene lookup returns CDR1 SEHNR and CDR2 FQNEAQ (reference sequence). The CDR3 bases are TGTGCCAGCAGCTTGGCCTCGGGCTTTTACAATGAGCAGTTCTTC. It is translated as CASSLASGFYNEQFF.

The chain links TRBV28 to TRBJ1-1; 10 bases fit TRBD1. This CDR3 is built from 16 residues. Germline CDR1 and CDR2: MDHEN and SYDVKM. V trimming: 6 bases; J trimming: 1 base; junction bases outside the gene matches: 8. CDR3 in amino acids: CASSPTGTGANTEAFF. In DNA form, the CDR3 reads TGTGCCAGCAGCCCAACCGGGACAGGGGCGAACACTGAAGCTTTCTTT.